The clone carrying this TCR beta chain came up a few times. No antigen is known for it. CDR1 and CDR2 (germline): SGHRS, YFSETQ. This CDR3 is built from 21 residues. The V gene lost 1 base and the J gene lost 0 bases, with 28 bases spanning the gap. The data were produced by immunoSEQ multiplex PCR, yet TCRdb's version contains in-frame clones alone and is incomplete. The sample lists 55,000 to 70,000 clones; approximately 80% were seen once. At baseline, cycle 4 day 1, and cycle 7 day 1, blood was sampled. This sample is part of a study of OX40 agonist ivuxolimab in advanced cancers. General study results and limits: Averaged across samples, CD8+ T cells carried more expanded clones than CD4+ did. By week 6 at 0.1 to 3.0 mg/kg, blood CD4+ and CD8+ T cells had expanded clonally.

The V and J genes are TRBV5-1 and TRBJ1-2; D is possibly TRBD1 (5 bases). The source material was CD4+ or CD8+ T cells sorted from blood, sampled in a trial of the OX40 agonist ivuxolimab. The TCR was taken from an adult with an advanced solid tumor such as melanoma, head and neck, liver or kidney cancer. CDR3 protein: CASSLWGDGRAGPPSNYGYTF. DNA of the CDR3: TGCGCCAGCAGCTTGTGGGGGGACGGCCGAGCGGGGCCCCCATCTAACTATGGCTACACCTTC.